A selection of T cell receptor beta chains follows, all from one sample in a study of radiation and T cells in renal cell carcinoma. The repertoire was sequenced with immunoSEQ multiplex PCR; TCRdb's copy has only in-frame clones and lacks some. The data hold tens of thousands of clones, with roughly nine tenths observed a single time. The specimen was blood, collected from a patient whose treatment included radiotherapy and nephrectomy. These receptors all stem from a woman between 65 and 79 years old with renal cell carcinoma. Both conserved end residues are part of each CDR3. Each record gives: D gene, V gene, J gene, clone size, CDR3 DNA, CDR3 protein. A D gene is named only where the DNA matches it firmly. Only part of the rows carry a size: once, few, many, or a class if the clone is expanded.

>-|TRBV7-9|TRBJ2-7|-
TGTGCCAGCAGCTTACAGGGCTCGAGCTCCTACGAGCAGTACTTC
CASSLQGSSSYEQYF
>TRBD1|TRBV7-8|TRBJ1-2|-
TGTGCCAGCAGCACCGGACAGGGGGCTTCTAACTATGGCTACACCTTC
CASSTGQGASNYGYTF
>-|TRBV19|TRBJ1-2|-
TGTGCCAGTAGTATCCTGACAGGAGCCTATGGCTACACCTTC
CASSILTGAYGYTF
>-|TRBV5-1|TRBJ1-1|-
TGCGCCAGCGGTTGGGGGAGGAACACTGAAGCTTTCTTT
CASGWGRNTEAFF
>-|TRBV25-1|TRBJ2-5|once
TGTGCCAGCAGTGAATTTCGGCGCCAAGAGACCCAGTACTTC
CASSEFRRQETQYF
>-|TRBV7-9|TRBJ2-1|once
TGTGCCAGCAGCACGGGGACCTACAATGAGCAGTTCTTC
CASSTGTYNEQFF
>-|TRBV2|TRBJ1-5|-
TGTGCCAGCAGTGGACAGGACCTTGGACCCCAGCATTTT
CASSGQDLGPQHF
>-|TRBV27|TRBJ1-5|-
TGTGCCAGCAGTCCGACAGGATCACTTATGTGGAATCAGCCCCAGCATTTT
CASSPTGSLMWNQPQHF
>-|TRBV18|TRBJ1-6|-
TGTGCCAGCTCAGCGAGGACAGTAGATAATTCACCCCTCCACTTT
CASSARTVDNSPLHF
>TRBD1|TRBV7-9|TRBJ1-3|-
TGTGCCAGCAGCTTGGGACAGTCGTTGACCATATATTTT
CASSLGQSLTIYF
>-|TRBV11-2|TRBJ2-7|-
TGTGCCAGCAGCCCGGGACTCTACGAGCAGTACTTC
CASSPGLYEQYF
>TRBD2|TRBV6-1|TRBJ2-7|-
TGTGCCAGCAAAAGCGGGGGGGCCAGTCAAGTGCAGTACTTC
CASKSGGASQVQYF
>-|TRBV2|TRBJ2-1|-
TGTGCCAGCAGTGACTCGGCCTCCCGGAATGAGCAGTTCTTC
CASSDSASRNEQFF